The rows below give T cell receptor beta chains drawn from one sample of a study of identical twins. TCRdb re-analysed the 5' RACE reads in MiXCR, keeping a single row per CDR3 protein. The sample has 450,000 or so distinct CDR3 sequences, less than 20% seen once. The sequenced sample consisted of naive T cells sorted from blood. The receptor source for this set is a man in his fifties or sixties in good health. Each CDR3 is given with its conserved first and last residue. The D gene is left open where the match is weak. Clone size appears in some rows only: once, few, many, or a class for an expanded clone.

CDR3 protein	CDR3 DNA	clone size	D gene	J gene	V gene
CSARDKEAGDYNEQFF	TGCAGTGCTAGAGATAAGGAAGCGGGGGACTACAATGAGCAGTTCTTC	few	TRBD2	TRBJ2-1	TRBV20-1
CASVGQGWTEAFF	TGTGCCAGCGTGGGACAGGGGTGGACTGAAGCTTTCTTT	few	TRBD1	TRBJ1-1	TRBV25-1
CASSLATEDGYTF	TGCGCCAGCAGCTTGGCTACAGAGGATGGCTACACCTTC	few	-	TRBJ1-2	TRBV5-1
CATSRDLISGRSETQYF	TGTGCCACCAGCAGAGATTTGATTAGCGGGAGATCAGAGACCCAGTACTTC	few	TRBD2	TRBJ2-5	TRBV15
CASSTGQLGETQYF	TGTGCCAGCAGCACCGGACAGCTCGGAGAGACCCAGTACTTC	-	-	TRBJ2-5	TRBV5-6
CATSERPPNYGYTF	TGTGCCACCAGTGAACGGCCACCTAACTATGGCTACACCTTC	many	-	TRBJ1-2	TRBV24-1
CSARDASGGYNEQFF	TGCAGTGCTAGAGATGCCAGCGGGGGTTACAATGAGCAGTTCTTC	few	TRBD2	TRBJ2-1	TRBV20-1
CASSLARGAWEQYF	TGTGCCAGCAGCTTAGCCAGGGGAGCGTGGGAGCAGTACTTC	many	-	TRBJ2-7	TRBV7-2
CSANEETQYF	TGCAGTGCTAACGAAGAGACCCAGTACTTC	-	-	TRBJ2-5	TRBV20-1
CSARDRAGSPYEQYF	TGCAGTGCTAGAGACCGAGCAGGTTCCCCCTACGAGCAGTACTTC	-	-	TRBJ2-7	TRBV20-1
CASSLGHNTGELFF	TGCGCCAGCAGCTTGGGACATAACACCGGGGAGCTGTTTTTT	many	-	TRBJ2-2	TRBV5-1
CASSSRTGTGGRRETQYF	TGTGCCAGCAGCTCACGTACCGGGACAGGGGGGAGACGGGAGACCCAGTACTTC	few	TRBD1	TRBJ2-5	TRBV11-2
CASDRDASSYEQYF	TGTGCCAGCGATCGGGACGCAAGCTCCTACGAGCAGTACTTC	many	-	TRBJ2-7	TRBV7-9
CASSPTLNSPLHF	TGTGCCAGCAGCCCGACCCTAAATTCACCCCTCCACTTT	many	-	TRBJ1-6	TRBV9
CGFQEQGITGELFF	TGCGGATTCCAGGAGCAGGGAATCACCGGGGAGCTGTTTTTT	many	-	TRBJ2-2	TRBV29-1
CASSPASGGTYEQYF	TGTGCCAGCAGCCCGGCGTCAGGGGGGACCTACGAGCAGTACTTC	few	-	TRBJ2-7	TRBV28
CASNSGAYEQYF	TGTGCCAGCAATTCGGGGGCCTACGAGCAGTACTTC	-	-	TRBJ2-7	TRBV28
CASSPGGAKTQYF	TGTGCCAGCAGTCCAGGGGGCGCGAAGACCCAGTACTTC	-	TRBD1	TRBJ2-5	TRBV28
CASSYSFSDEQYF	TGTGCCAGCAGTTACTCTTTCAGTGACGAGCAGTACTTC	few	-	TRBJ2-7	TRBV6-5
CASSLAGNSYNEQFF	TGTGCCAGCAGCTTAGCCGGGAACTCCTACAATGAGCAGTTCTTC	many	-	TRBJ2-1	TRBV7-2
CASSLWHAEAFF	TGTGCCAGCAGTTTGTGGCACGCTGAAGCTTTCTTT	few	-	TRBJ1-1	TRBV12-3/TRBV12-4
CASSLSSGTNYGYTF	TGCGCCAGCAGCTTGTCCTCCGGGACTAACTATGGCTACACCTTC	-	-	TRBJ1-2	TRBV5-1
CASSLGGGRISTDTQYF	TGCGCCAGCAGCTTAGGCGGAGGGCGGATTAGCACAGATACGCAGTATTTT	few	-	TRBJ2-3	TRBV4-3
CATLKGGRNTGELFF	TGTGCCACCCTAAAGGGCGGGAGAAACACCGGGGAGCTGTTTTTT	-	TRBD2	TRBJ2-2	TRBV15
CSARDLGGIAYEQYF	TGCAGTGCTAGAGATTTAGGGGGCATCGCCTACGAGCAGTACTTC	few	TRBD1	TRBJ2-7	TRBV20-1
CASSGQGENQPQHF	TGTGCCAGCAGCGGACAGGGCGAGAATCAGCCCCAGCATTTT	-	TRBD1	TRBJ1-5	TRBV4-2
CASSYEQYF	TGTGCCAGCTCCTACGAGCAGTACTTC	-	-	TRBJ2-7	TRBV27
CSVDRGPQDEQYF	TGCAGCGTTGACAGGGGGCCTCAGGACGAGCAGTACTTC	-	TRBD1	TRBJ2-7	TRBV29-1
CAIRGGETQYF	TGTGCCATCAGAGGGGGAGAGACCCAGTACTTC	-	-	TRBJ2-5	TRBV10-3
CSAQDPTGLLNEQFF	TGCAGTGCCCAAGATCCTACGGGACTGTTGAATGAGCAGTTCTTC	many	-	TRBJ2-1	TRBV20-1
CASSLEPYTGEKLFF	TGTGCCAGCAGCTTAGAGCCCTACACGGGTGAAAAACTGTTTTTT	-	-	TRBJ1-4	TRBV7-9
CASSQDGSRETQYF	TGTGCCAGCAGCCAGGACGGATCGCGAGAGACCCAGTACTTC	many	-	TRBJ2-5	TRBV3-1
CASSDGTHGTSPLHF	TGTGCCAGCAGTGACGGGACACACGGGACTTCACCCCTCCACTTT	-	-	TRBJ1-6	TRBV2
CASSLEGVANEQFF	TGTGCCAGCAGCTTAGAGGGAGTAGCCAATGAGCAGTTCTTC	few	-	TRBJ2-1	TRBV7-9
CASSATPNTGELFF	TGTGCCAGCAGTGCCACGCCAAACACCGGGGAGCTGTTTTTT	few	-	TRBJ2-2	TRBV25-1
CASSVDPGDYGYTF	TGTGCCAGCAGCGTAGACCCGGGAGACTATGGCTACACCTTC	-	-	TRBJ1-2	TRBV9
CASSPGLPYEQYF	TGCGCCAGCAGCCCTGGGCTGCCCTACGAGCAGTACTTC	-	-	TRBJ2-7	TRBV5-1
CSVEKALNTEAFF	TGCAGCGTTGAGAAAGCCTTGAACACTGAAGCTTTCTTT	-	-	TRBJ1-1	TRBV29-1
CASSLGVNSGNTIYF	TGTGCCAGCAGTTTAGGCGTTAACTCTGGAAACACCATATATTTT	-	-	TRBJ1-3	TRBV12-3/TRBV12-4
CSARRDSLGGTFF	TGCAGTGCTAGAAGGGACAGTCTAGGGGGAACTTTCTTT	few	TRBD1	TRBJ1-1	TRBV20-1
CASRPIGIGLNGHEQYF	TGTGCCAGCAGACCGATAGGCATCGGGCTTAACGGACACGAGCAGTACTTC	few	-	TRBJ2-7	TRBV27
CASSQGAAGANTDTQYF	TGTGCCAGCTCACAGGGGGCAGCGGGGGCCAACACAGATACGCAGTATTTT	few	-	TRBJ2-3	TRBV18
CSANPGAEETQYF	TGCAGTGCTAACCCGGGAGCGGAAGAGACCCAGTACTTC	-	-	TRBJ2-5	TRBV20-1
CASSQDRRALAFF	TGCGCCAGCAGCCAAGATCGGAGGGCTCTGGCTTTCTTT	-	-	TRBJ1-1	TRBV4-3
CASSQDWGGGATGELFF	TGCGCCAGCAGCCAAGATTGGGGCGGGGGGGCCACCGGGGAGCTGTTTTTT	-	TRBD2	TRBJ2-2	TRBV4-3
CSATSRTSRETQYF	TGCAGTGCTACCTCTAGGACTAGTCGAGAGACCCAGTACTTC	-	TRBD2	TRBJ2-5	TRBV20-1
CASSYSLSLGATIYF	TGTGCCAGCAGTTACTCGTTATCCCTGGGGGCGACCATATATTTT	few	-	TRBJ1-3	TRBV6-5
CSARDRAGISYEQYF	TGCAGTGCTAGAGACCGAGCGGGAATATCCTACGAGCAGTACTTC	few	TRBD2	TRBJ2-7	TRBV20-1
CASTRGQGSTGELFF	TGTGCCAGCACTCGAGGACAGGGTAGCACCGGGGAGCTGTTTTTT	many	TRBD1	TRBJ2-2	TRBV12-3/TRBV12-4
CSASSSSGRSNEQFF	TGCAGTGCTTCTAGTTCTAGCGGGAGGTCCAATGAGCAGTTCTTC	few	TRBD2	TRBJ2-1	TRBV20-1
CSVVVRGGAYEQYF	TGCAGCGTTGTAGTGCGGGGGGGTGCCTACGAGCAGTACTTC	-	TRBD2	TRBJ2-7	TRBV29-1
CASSLEQLRETKNIQYF	TGTGCCAGCAGCTTGGAACAGCTGAGGGAAACCAAAAACATTCAGTACTTC	many	-	TRBJ2-4	TRBV11-2
CASNPIGGPIEQYF	TGTGCCAGCAATCCGATAGGGGGGCCGATCGAGCAGTACTTC	-	-	TRBJ2-7	TRBV28
CASSLMGARETQYF	TGTGCCAGCAGCCTAATGGGGGCGCGGGAGACCCAGTACTTC	few	-	TRBJ2-5	TRBV14
CASSPPGLARNEQFF	TGTGCCAGCTCTCCCCCGGGACTAGCGAGGAATGAGCAGTTCTTC	few	TRBD2	TRBJ2-1	TRBV18